This T cell receptor (beta chain) came from a study of molecular identifiers for immune sequencing clone quantification. Looking at the study overall: In the replicates, RNA derived from about 19,000 or 110,000 naive CD8 cells was divided into five parts, and four were sequenced. The study's findings and limits: The study reportedly detected spiked Jurkat TCR RNA from one cell among one million naive cells.

Listed TCR primers, together with previously described methods, were used for the bulk TCR libraries. TCRdb re-called the PCR reads through MiXCR, storing one row per CDR3 protein. This table holds 60,000 to 70,000 distinct CDR3 sequences, around 18% found once. This clonotype was recorded at least ten times. Its antigen is undetermined. With V trimmed by 0 bases and J by 2 bases, 13 bases remained unmatched. This CDR3 spans 18 amino acids. Per germline, CDR1 SQVTM and CDR2 ANQGSEA. Sequenced sample: naive CD8+ T cells from blood, with Jurkat cell RNA spiked in. Subset denoted: FACS-sorted CD8+CD4-CCR7+CD45RA+ naive T cells. The chain recombines TRBV29-1 with TRBJ2-1; 7 bases are shared with TRBD2. The TCR sequence derives from a human donor in good health. Some libraries in this study had Jurkat cell RNA spiked in. The CDR3 loop is CSVEDPLRGGSTYNEQFF. As DNA, the CDR3 is TGCAGCGTTGAAGATCCGCTTAGAGGCGGGAGTACCTACAATGAGCAGTTCTTC.